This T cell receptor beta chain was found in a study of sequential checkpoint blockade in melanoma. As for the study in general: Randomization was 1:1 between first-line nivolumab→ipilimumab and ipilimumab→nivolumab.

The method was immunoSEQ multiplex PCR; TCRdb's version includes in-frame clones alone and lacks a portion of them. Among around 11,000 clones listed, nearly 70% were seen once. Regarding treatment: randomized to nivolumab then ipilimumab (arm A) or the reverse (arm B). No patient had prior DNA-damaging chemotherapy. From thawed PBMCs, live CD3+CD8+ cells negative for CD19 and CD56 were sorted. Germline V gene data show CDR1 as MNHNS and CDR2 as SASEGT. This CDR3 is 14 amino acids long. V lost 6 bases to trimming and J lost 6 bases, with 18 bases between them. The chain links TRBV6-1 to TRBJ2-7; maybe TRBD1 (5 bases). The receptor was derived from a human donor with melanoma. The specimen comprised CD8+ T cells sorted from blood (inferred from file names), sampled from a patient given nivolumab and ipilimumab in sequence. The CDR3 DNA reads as TGTGCCAGCAGCCCGGACATGGCGGTAGGCGAGCAGTACTTC. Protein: CASSPDMAVGEQYF.